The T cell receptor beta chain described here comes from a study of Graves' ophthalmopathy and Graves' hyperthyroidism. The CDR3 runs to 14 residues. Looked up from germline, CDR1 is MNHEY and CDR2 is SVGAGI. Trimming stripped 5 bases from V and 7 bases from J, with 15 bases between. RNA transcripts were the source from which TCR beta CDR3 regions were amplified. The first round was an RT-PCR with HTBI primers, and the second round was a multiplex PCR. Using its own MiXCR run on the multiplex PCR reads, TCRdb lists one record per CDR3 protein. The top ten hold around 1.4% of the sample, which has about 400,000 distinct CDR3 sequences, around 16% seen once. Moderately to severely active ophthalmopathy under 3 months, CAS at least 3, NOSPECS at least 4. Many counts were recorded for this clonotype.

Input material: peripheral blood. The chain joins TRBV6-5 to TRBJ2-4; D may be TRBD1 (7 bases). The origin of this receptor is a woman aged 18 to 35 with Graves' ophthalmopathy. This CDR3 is CASSPTGRWNIQYF. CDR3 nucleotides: TGTGCCAGCAGTCCGACAGGGAGGTGGAACATTCAGTACTTC.